Reported below is one T cell receptor beta chain. Its matching antigen is unknown. The sample belongs to a study of T-cell memory formation after mild COVID-19. Study-level findings and limits: Nothing confirmed that second-wave clones peaking on day 37 were specific for SARS-CoV-2.

CDR1 is DFQATT and CDR2 is SNEGSKA in the germline V gene (reference sequence). The ends were cut back, 5 bases at V and 3 bases at J, with 14 bases in the middle. The length of the CDR3 is 15 residues. TCRdb re-called the 5' RACE reads through MiXCR, storing one row per CDR3 protein. Of around 140,000 distinct CDR3 sequences in the sample, under 30% were seen once. The sequence came from an adult woman who had mild COVID-19 (a few samples of this study predate the infection). Cell type and time point are not known. The chain employs TRBV20-1 and TRBJ1-6; D is unresolved. The sequencing input was PBMCs or a T cell subset sorted from them (not recorded which). In DNA form, the CDR3 reads TGCAGTGCTCCCCACGACGGAGACTATAATTCACCCCTCCACTTT. This sequence encodes CSAPHDGDYNSPLHF.